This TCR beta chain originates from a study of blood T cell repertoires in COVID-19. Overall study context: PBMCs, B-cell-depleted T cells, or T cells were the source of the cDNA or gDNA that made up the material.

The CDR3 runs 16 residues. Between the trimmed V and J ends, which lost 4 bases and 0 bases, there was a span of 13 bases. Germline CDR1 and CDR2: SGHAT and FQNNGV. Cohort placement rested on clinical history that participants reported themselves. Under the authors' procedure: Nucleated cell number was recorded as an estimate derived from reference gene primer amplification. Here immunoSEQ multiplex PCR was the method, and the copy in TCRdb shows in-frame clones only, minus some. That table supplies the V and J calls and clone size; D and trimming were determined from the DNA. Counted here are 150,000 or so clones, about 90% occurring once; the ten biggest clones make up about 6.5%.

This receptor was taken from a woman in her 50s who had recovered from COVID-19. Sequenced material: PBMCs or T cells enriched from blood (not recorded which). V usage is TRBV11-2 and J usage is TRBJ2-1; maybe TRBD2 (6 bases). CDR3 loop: CASSSRLGSSYNEQFF. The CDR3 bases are TGTGCCAGCAGCTCAAGACTAGGCAGCTCCTACAATGAGCAGTTCTTC.